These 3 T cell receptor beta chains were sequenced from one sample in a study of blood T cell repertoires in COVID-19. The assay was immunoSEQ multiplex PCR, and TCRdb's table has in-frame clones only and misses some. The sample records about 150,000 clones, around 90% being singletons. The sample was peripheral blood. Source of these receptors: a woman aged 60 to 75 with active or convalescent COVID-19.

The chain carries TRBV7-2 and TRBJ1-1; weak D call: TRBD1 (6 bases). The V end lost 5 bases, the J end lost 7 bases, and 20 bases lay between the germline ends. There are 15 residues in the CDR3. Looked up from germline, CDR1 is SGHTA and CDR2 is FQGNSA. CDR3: CASSPRGIYRREAFF. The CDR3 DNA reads TGTGCCAGCAGCCCGAGGGGGATCTACCGCCGTGAAGCTTTCTTT.

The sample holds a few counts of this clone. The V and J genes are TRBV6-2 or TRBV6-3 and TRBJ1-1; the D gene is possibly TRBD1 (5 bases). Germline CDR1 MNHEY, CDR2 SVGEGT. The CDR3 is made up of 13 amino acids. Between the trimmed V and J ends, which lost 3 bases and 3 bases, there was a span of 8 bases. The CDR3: CASSYIGDTEAFF. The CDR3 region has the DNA TGTGCCAGCAGTTATATAGGGGACACTGAAGCTTTCTTT.

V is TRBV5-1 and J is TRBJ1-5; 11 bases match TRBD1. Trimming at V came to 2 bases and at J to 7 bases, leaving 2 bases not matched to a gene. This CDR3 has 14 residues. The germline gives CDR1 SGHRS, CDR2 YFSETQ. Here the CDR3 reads CASSFGTGGQPQHF. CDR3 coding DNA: TGCGCCAGCAGCTTTGGGACAGGGGGACAGCCCCAGCATTTT.